The rows below give T cell receptor beta chains drawn from one sample of a study of blood T cell repertoires in COVID-19. TCRdb's copy holds only in-frame clones and misses some; the assay was immunoSEQ multiplex PCR. The top ten hold approximately 1.4% of the sample, which has a few hundred thousand clones, roughly 89% seen once. Sequenced sample: peripheral blood. These receptors came from a woman between 35 and 50 years old who had recovered from COVID-19. Each CDR3 is given with its conserved first and last residue. Each record gives: clone size, V gene, J gene, D gene, CDR3 protein, CDR3 DNA. D genes are given only for firm matches. The size of a clone is reported for some rows only, either as once, few or many, or as a class for expanded clones.

NA	TRBV2	TRBJ1-1	TRBD1	CASRVDRGQTEAFF	TGTGCCAGCAGAGTGGACAGGGGGCAGACTGAAGCTTTCTTT
NA	TRBV18	TRBJ2-2	NA	CASSQGGGELFF	TGTGCCAGCTCACAAGGAGGCGGGGAGCTGTTTTTT
NA	TRBV7-7	TRBJ1-3	NA	CASSEVAGNTIYF	TGTGCCAGCAGCGAGGTGGCTGGAAACACCATATATTTT
NA	TRBV29-1	TRBJ1-3	NA	CSVAGQGVPGNTIYF	TGCAGCGTTGCTGGACAAGGTGTCCCTGGAAACACCATATATTTT
NA	TRBV6-5	TRBJ1-4	TRBD1	CASSYARDRHMGKLFF	TGTGCCAGCAGTTACGCCCGGGACAGGCATATGGGAAAACTGTTTTTT
NA	TRBV30	TRBJ2-2	NA	CAWKVRGLPTTGELFF	TGTGCCTGGAAGGTTAGAGGACTGCCGACAACCGGGGAGCTGTTTTTT
NA	TRBV15	TRBJ2-5	TRBD2	CATSRTSGQETQYF	TGTGCCACCAGCAGGACTAGCGGGCAAGAGACCCAGTACTTC
NA	TRBV9	TRBJ1-2	TRBD1	CASSVNRGNYGYTF	TGTGCCAGCAGCGTAAACAGGGGGAACTATGGCTACACCTTC
NA	TRBV27	TRBJ1-1	NA	CASSFRGSEAFF	TGTGCCAGCAGTTTCAGAGGGAGTGAAGCTTTCTTT
NA	TRBV5-4	TRBJ2-6	NA	CASSLFRPGTLSGANVLTF	TGTGCCAGCAGCTTGTTTAGGCCGGGAACCCTCTCTGGGGCCAACGTCCTGACTTTC
NA	TRBV27	TRBJ2-4	TRBD2	CASSGGTAKNIQYF	TGTGCCAGCAGCGGGGGGACAGCCAAAAACATTCAGTACTTC
NA	TRBV12-3/TRBV12-4	TRBJ2-2	TRBD1	CASRRTGSGELFF	TGTGCCAGCAGACGGACAGGGTCCGGGGAGCTGTTTTTT
NA	TRBV2	TRBJ1-2	TRBD1	CASSPGQGDGYTF	TGTGCCAGCAGCCCGGGACAGGGAGATGGCTACACCTTC
NA	TRBV9	TRBJ2-3	TRBD2	CASSPRLAGEHGMGDTQYF	TGTGCCAGCAGCCCCAGACTAGCGGGGGAACACGGGATGGGAGATACGCAGTATTTT
NA	TRBV7-3	TRBJ2-5	TRBD2	CASSSPAGGGQETQYF	TGTGCCAGCAGCTCCCCAGCGGGGGGGGGCCAAGAGACCCAGTACTTC
NA	TRBV3-1/TRBV3-2	TRBJ2-1	NA	CASSPYRLGEQFF	TGTGCCAGCAGCCCCTATAGGCTAGGCGAGCAGTTCTTC
once	TRBV10-3	TRBJ2-1	TRBD1	CAITRDREEQFF	TGTGCCATCACCAGGGACAGGGAGGAGCAGTTCTTC
NA	TRBV28	TRBJ1-4	TRBD1	CASTVPGQGEKLFF	TGTGCCAGCACCGTACCGGGACAGGGGGAAAAACTGTTTTTT
NA	TRBV3-1/TRBV3-2	TRBJ1-1	NA	CASSQDEGVWTEAFF	TGTGCCAGCAGCCAAGATGAAGGGGTTTGGACTGAAGCTTTCTTT
NA	TRBV28	TRBJ2-5	NA	CASSQTGLSGTQYF	TGTGCCAGCAGTCAGACAGGCCTCAGCGGGACCCAGTACTTC
NA	TRBV11-2	TRBJ2-7	TRBD1	CASSPWTGGYEQYF	TGTGCCAGCAGCCCGTGGACAGGGGGCTACGAGCAGTACTTC
NA	TRBV28	TRBJ2-7	NA	CASSLLQGEQYF	TGTGCCAGCAGTTTACTACAGGGCGAGCAGTACTTC
NA	TRBV5-4	TRBJ1-3	TRBD1	CASSYRGLGNTIYF	TGTGCCAGCAGCTACAGGGGGCTCGGAAACACCATATATTTT